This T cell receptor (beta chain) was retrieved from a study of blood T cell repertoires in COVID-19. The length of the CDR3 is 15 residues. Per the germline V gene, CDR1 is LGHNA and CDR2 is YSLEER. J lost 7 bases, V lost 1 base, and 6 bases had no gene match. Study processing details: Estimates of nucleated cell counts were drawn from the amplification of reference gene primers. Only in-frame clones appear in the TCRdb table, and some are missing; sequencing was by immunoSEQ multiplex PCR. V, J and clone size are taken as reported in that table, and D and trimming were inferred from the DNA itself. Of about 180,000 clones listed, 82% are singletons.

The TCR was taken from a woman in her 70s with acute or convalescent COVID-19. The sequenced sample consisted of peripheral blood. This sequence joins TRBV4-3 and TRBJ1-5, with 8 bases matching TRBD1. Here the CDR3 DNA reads TGCGCCAGCAGCCAAGGAATAACAGGGGGACAGCCCCAGCATTTT. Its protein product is CASSQGITGGQPQHF.